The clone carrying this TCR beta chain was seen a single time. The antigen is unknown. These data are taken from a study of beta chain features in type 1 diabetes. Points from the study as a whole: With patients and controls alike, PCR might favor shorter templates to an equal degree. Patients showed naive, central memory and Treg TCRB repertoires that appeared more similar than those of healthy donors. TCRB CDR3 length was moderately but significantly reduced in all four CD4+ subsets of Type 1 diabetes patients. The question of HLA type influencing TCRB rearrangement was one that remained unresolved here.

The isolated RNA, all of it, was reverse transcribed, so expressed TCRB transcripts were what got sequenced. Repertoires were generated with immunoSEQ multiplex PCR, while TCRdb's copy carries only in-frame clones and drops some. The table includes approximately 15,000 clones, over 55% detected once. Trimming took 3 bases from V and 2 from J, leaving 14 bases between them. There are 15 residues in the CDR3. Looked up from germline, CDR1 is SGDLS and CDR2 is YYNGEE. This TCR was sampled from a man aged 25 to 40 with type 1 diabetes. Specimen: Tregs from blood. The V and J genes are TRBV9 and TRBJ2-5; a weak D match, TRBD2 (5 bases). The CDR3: CASSGGMTPQETQYF. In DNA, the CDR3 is TGTGCCAGCAGCGGAGGGATGACACCGCAAGAGACCCAGTACTTC.